These T cell receptor beta chains were read from a single sample in a study of early T cells in non-severe SARS-CoV-2 infection. TCRdb redid the calling of the 5' RACE reads with MiXCR, one entry per CDR3 protein. The sample shows roughly 47,000 distinct CDR3 sequences, 23% of them seen only once. The input for sequencing was whole blood, taken at baseline. All receptors come from an adult who was a healthcare worker with PCR-confirmed SARS-CoV-2 infection or an uninfected control (not recorded which). Both conserved end residues are part of each CDR3. The order of the fields is J gene, clone size, D gene, V gene, CDR3 protein, CDR3 DNA. The D gene is left open where the match is weak. Size is stated for part of the rows, as once, few or many counts, or as a class when the clone is expanded.

TRBJ1-5	NA	NA	TRBV19	CASSMLGQPQHF	TGTGCCAGTAGTATGTTGGGCCAGCCCCAGCATTTT
TRBJ2-7	few	TRBD1	TRBV2	CATRTGFYEQYF	TGTGCCACCCGGACAGGGTTTTACGAGCAGTACTTC
TRBJ2-3	few	NA	TRBV7-9	CASSPGTVQYF	TGTGCCAGCAGCCCCGGGACTGTACAGTATTTT
TRBJ1-5	few	NA	TRBV19	CASSAGALGQPQHF	TGTGCCAGTAGTGCCGGGGCCCTAGGTCAGCCCCAGCATTTT
TRBJ1-2	NA	NA	TRBV7-2	CASSPDIYGYTF	TGTGCCAGCAGCCCGGACATTTACGGCTACACCTTC
TRBJ1-6	NA	TRBD1	TRBV7-9	CASSPRGLSSYNSPLHF	TGTGCCAGCAGCCCCAGGGGGCTGAGCTCCTATAATTCACCCCTCCACTTT
TRBJ1-1	few	NA	TRBV10-3	CAISEERGVRTEAFF	TGTGCCATCAGTGAGGAGCGGGGGGTGAGGACTGAAGCTTTCTTT
TRBJ2-1	few	NA	TRBV7-8	CASSLALGGNEQFF	TGTGCCAGCAGCTTAGCGCTGGGGGGCAATGAGCAGTTCTTC
TRBJ2-5	few	TRBD1	TRBV5-1	CASSPRQGEKTQYF	TGCGCCAGCAGCCCTAGACAGGGGGAGAAGACCCAGTACTTC
TRBJ2-7	NA	TRBD1	TRBV5-1	CASSGRTGGSEQYF	TGCGCCAGCAGCGGGCGGACAGGGGGGTCGGAGCAGTACTTC
TRBJ1-1	few	NA	TRBV5-1	CASSLYAGEAFF	TGCGCCAGCAGCTTGTACGCAGGGGAAGCTTTCTTT
TRBJ2-2	NA	NA	TRBV12-3/TRBV12-4	CASRAVGRPGELFF	TGTGCCAGCAGGGCCGTGGGGCGACCCGGGGAGCTGTTTTTT
TRBJ1-1	NA	TRBD1	TRBV14	CASSQARKGLMKERDRKAFF	TGTGCCAGCAGCCAGGCCCGGAAGGGACTTATGAAGGAACGGGACAGGAAAGCTTTCTTT
TRBJ1-6	NA	NA	TRBV3-1	CASSQRDNSPLHF	TGTGCCAGCAGCCAACGAGATAATTCACCCCTCCACTTT
TRBJ2-2	many	NA	TRBV18	CASSQGTATGELFF	TGTGCCAGCTCACAGGGGACTGCCACCGGGGAGCTGTTTTTT
TRBJ1-2	few	TRBD1	TRBV5-5	CASSLVQGARGYTF	TGTGCCAGCAGCTTAGTACAGGGGGCGCGTGGCTACACCTTC
TRBJ2-7	few	NA	TRBV16	CASSQGAGEQYF	TGTGCCAGCAGCCAAGGCGCGGGGGAGCAGTACTTC
TRBJ2-3	NA	TRBD2	TRBV5-4	CASSSRTSGGDTQYF	TGTGCCAGCAGCTCGAGGACTAGCGGGGGAGATACGCAGTATTTT
TRBJ2-7	NA	NA	TRBV7-2	CASNPRGQIYEQYF	TGTGCCAGCAACCCCCGGGGTCAGATCTACGAGCAGTACTTC
TRBJ2-1	few	NA	TRBV7-9	CASSLEDEQFF	TGTGCCAGCAGCTTAGAGGATGAGCAGTTCTTC
TRBJ1-2	few	NA	TRBV3-1	CASSRDVRSNYGYTF	TGTGCCAGCAGCCGGGACGTCAGGTCTAACTATGGCTACACCTTC
TRBJ1-1	NA	TRBD1	TRBV10-1	CASSGTGGSGTEAFF	TGCGCCAGCTCCGGGACAGGGGGATCGGGGACTGAAGCTTTCTTT
TRBJ1-1	few	NA	TRBV10-3	CAISESQGRNTEAFF	TGTGCCATCAGTGAGTCACAGGGCCGGAACACTGAAGCTTTCTTT
TRBJ2-5	once	TRBD2	TRBV7-9	CASSLDPLSGGQETQYF	TGTGCCAGCAGCTTAGATCCCTTGAGCGGGGGACAAGAGACCCAGTACTTC
TRBJ2-7	NA	TRBD1	TRBV10-3	CAISRQGYEQYF	TGTGCCATCAGTAGACAGGGCTACGAGCAGTACTTC
TRBJ1-4	NA	TRBD1	TRBV19	CASSMRTGYSNYEKLFF	TGTGCCAGTAGTATGCGGACAGGGTATTCCAACTATGAAAAACTGTTTTTT
TRBJ2-5	NA	TRBD2	TRBV6-5	CASSALAGVETQYF	TGTGCCAGCAGTGCTCTAGCGGGAGTGGAGACCCAGTACTTC
TRBJ1-5	few	NA	TRBV19	CASSIGAGASNQPQHF	TGTGCCAGTAGTATCGGGGCGGGGGCAAGCAATCAGCCCCAGCATTTT
TRBJ2-7	few	NA	TRBV5-5	CASSLVGTDSYEQYF	TGTGCCAGCAGCTTGGTTGGGACCGACTCCTACGAGCAGTACTTC
TRBJ2-2	NA	TRBD1	TRBV5-6	CASSRTGRGGELFF	TGTGCCAGCAGTCGGACAGGGCGCGGCGGGGAGCTGTTTTTT
TRBJ2-5	few	TRBD2	TRBV7-9	CASSLSAGVETQYF	TGTGCCAGCAGCTTGTCGGCGGGGGTAGAGACCCAGTACTTC
TRBJ1-3	NA	NA	TRBV5-1	CASSLSGHTGNTIYF	TGCGCCAGCAGCTTGAGCGGCCACACTGGAAACACCATATATTTT
TRBJ2-7	NA	TRBD2	TRBV12-3/TRBV12-4	CASSRSGLAGEQYF	TGTGCCAGCAGTCGTTCGGGACTAGCGGGCGAGCAGTACTTC
TRBJ2-1	NA	NA	TRBV5-1	CASSREGQSSYNEQFF	TGCGCCAGCAGCCGGGAGGGACAGAGCTCCTACAATGAGCAGTTCTTC
TRBJ2-1	few	TRBD1	TRBV20-1	CSAPSGQGMAEQFF	TGCAGTGCACCCTCTGGACAGGGAATGGCTGAGCAGTTCTTC
TRBJ2-7	once	NA	TRBV3-1	CASSQDLWEQYF	TGTGCCAGCAGCCAAGATTTGTGGGAGCAGTACTTC
TRBJ1-5	few	TRBD1	TRBV27	CASRAGQGINQPQHF	TGTGCCAGCAGGGCGGGACAGGGGATTAATCAGCCCCAGCATTTT
TRBJ2-2	few	NA	TRBV5-1	CASSLGQENTGELFF	TGCGCCAGCAGCTTGGGACAAGAGAACACCGGGGAGCTGTTTTTT
TRBJ2-3	few	TRBD2	TRBV10-3	CAIWGGGTTDTQYF	TGTGCCATCTGGGGCGGGGGAACCACAGATACGCAGTATTTT
TRBJ2-3	NA	TRBD1	TRBV10-1	CASSDPTGASTDTQYF	TGCGCCAGCAGTGACCCCACAGGGGCCTCCACAGATACGCAGTATTTT
TRBJ2-7	few	NA	TRBV5-1	CASSYTGVSYEQYF	TGCGCCAGCAGCTACACGGGGGTCAGCTACGAGCAGTACTTC
TRBJ2-6	NA	NA	TRBV6-5	CASRTGANVLTF	TGTGCCAGCAGGACTGGGGCCAACGTCCTGACTTTC
TRBJ2-1	NA	NA	TRBV25-1	CASSTTAHEQFF	TGTGCCAGCAGTACAACAGCCCATGAGCAGTTCTTC
TRBJ1-2	NA	NA	TRBV2	CASSEARRPNYGYTF	TGTGCCAGCAGTGAAGCGCGGCGACCTAACTATGGCTACACCTTC
TRBJ2-2	NA	TRBD1	TRBV7-2	CASRRQGTTGELFF	TGTGCCAGCAGGAGACAGGGGACCACCGGGGAGCTGTTTTTT
TRBJ1-2	NA	TRBD1	TRBV4-3	CASSVIVTGENGYTF	TGCGCCAGCAGTGTTATCGTAACAGGGGAAAATGGCTACACCTTC
TRBJ2-6	NA	NA	TRBV9	CASSPEDRTSSGANVLTF	TGTGCCAGCAGCCCGGAAGACAGGACTAGCTCTGGGGCCAACGTCCTGACTTTC
TRBJ1-5	few	NA	TRBV4-2	CASSSEYSNQPQHF	TGTGCCAGCAGCTCCGAATATAGCAATCAGCCCCAGCATTTT
TRBJ1-4	NA	NA	TRBV7-2	CASNPGGTANEKLFF	TGTGCCAGCAATCCCGGAGGGACGGCTAATGAAAAACTGTTTTTT